The 18 T cell receptor beta chains given below trace back to one sample, sequenced in a study of OX40 agonist ivuxolimab in advanced cancers. TCRdb keeps only in-frame clones here, not all; method: immunoSEQ multiplex PCR. The table shows some 45,000 clones, with 80% to 90% occurring only once. Sequenced here: CD4+ or CD8+ T cells sorted from blood, sampled in a trial of the OX40 agonist ivuxolimab. Receptor source: an adult with an advanced solid tumor such as melanoma, head and neck, liver or kidney cancer.

This chain joins TRBV30 and TRBJ2-3; 8 nucleotides align to TRBD1. The CDR3 covers 15 residues. Per germline, CDR1 GTSNPN and CDR2 SVGIG (reference sequence). Unmatched junction bases numbered 6, after V lost 3 bases and J lost 1 base. The CDR3 DNA follows: TGTGCCTGGAGGACAGGGGCTTCTGGCACAGATACGCAGTATTTT. Its protein is CAWRTGASGTDTQYF.

In this sample, this clone turned up a few times. V usage is TRBV7-8 and J usage is TRBJ1-5; D not resolved. The CDR3 consists of 13 residues. The V and J ends lost 1 base and 5 bases respectively, with 6 bases between them. Germline V gene sequence: CDR1 SGHVS, CDR2 FQNEAQ. CDR3 DNA sequence: TGTGCCAGCAGCTTAGAAGGTTATCAGCCCCAGCATTTT. It encodes CASSLEGYQPQHF. The variable domain in full, completed from reference TRBV7-8 and TRBJ1-5, reads GAGVSQSPRYKVAKRGQDVALRCDPISGHVSLFWYQQALGQGPEFLTYFQNEAQLDKSGLPSDRFFAERPEGSVSTLKIQRTQQEDSAVYLCASSLEGYQPQHFGDGTRLSIL.

The chain's CDR3 is CASSQLHKNTEAFF. The DNA of the CDR3 is TGTGCCAGCAGTCAATTACATAAGAACACTGAAGCTTTCTTT. V usage is TRBV6-1 and J usage is TRBJ1-1; D is undetermined. The CDR3 has 14 residues. The ends were cut back, 5 bases at V and 1 base at J, with 11 bases in the middle. Per the germline V gene, CDR1 is MNHNS and CDR2 is SASEGT.

V and J are TRBV2 and TRBJ1-6; TRBD1 is a possible D gene (5 bases). Germline values: CDR1 SNHLY, CDR2 FYNNEI. This CDR3 is 12 amino acids long. Trimming left V 6 bases short and J 10 bases short, with 10 bases between. In nucleotides, the CDR3 is TGTGCCAGCAGGGTAGGGGAATCACCCCTCCACTTT. It yields the protein CASRVGESPLHF.

This clone has more than one count but fewer than ten. The chain carries TRBV18 and TRBJ2-2; D ambiguous. V lost 0 bases and J lost 7, with 9 bases in between. The CDR3 consists of 14 residues. Per the germline V gene, CDR1 is KGHSH and CDR2 is LQKENI. The CDR3 is CASSPPFVGGELFF. CDR3 DNA: TGTGCCAGCTCACCACCCTTCGTGGGCGGGGAGCTGTTTTTT.

A word on this clone: Distinct nucleotide sequences in the sample also encode this CDR3. The chain carries TRBV18 and TRBJ2-5, with D hard to call. The CDR3 spans 12 residues. Germline V gives CDR1 KGHSH, CDR2 LQKENI. The V end was cut by 1 base, the J end by 5 bases, with 5 bases between. CDR3 nucleotide sequence: TGTGCCAGCTCACCACGACGGGAGACCCAGTACTTC. Protein product: CASSPRRETQYF.

The chain joins TRBV4-1 to TRBJ1-1; D unclear. CDR3 length equals 14 residues. V lost 4 bases and J 1 base, leaving 10 bases between the germline ends. Per the germline V gene, CDR1 is MGHRA and CDR2 is YSYEKL. The CDR3 is CASSLNSPNTEAFF. The CDR3, as DNA: TGCGCCAGCAGCCTGAACAGTCCGAACACTGAAGCTTTCTTT.

The chain links TRBV5-6 to TRBJ2-1; TRBD1 aligns across 7 bases. Per the germline V gene, CDR1 is SGHDT and CDR2 is YYEEEE. V was clipped by 6 bases and J by 0 bases; unmatched bases: 9. The CDR3 extends over 16 amino acids. CDR3 nucleotide sequence: TGTGCCAGCACACTAGGGGGCCCTACCTCCTACAATGAGCAGTTCTTC. It is translated as CASTLGGPTSYNEQFF.

This rearrangement joins TRBV30 to TRBJ2-7, with D possibly TRBD1 on 5 matching bases. V shed 2 bases and J shed 3 bases, with 8 bases lying between them. The length of the CDR3 is 12 residues. Germline CDR1 GTSNPN, CDR2 SVGIG (reference sequence). The CDR3 region has the DNA TGTGCCTGGAGTCGAGACAGCTACGAGCAGTACTTC. Amino acids: CAWSRDSYEQYF.

This CDR3 reads CAWSEGHNSNQPQHF. In DNA form, the CDR3 reads TGTGCCTGGAGCGAGGGACATAATAGCAATCAGCCCCAGCATTTT. The V call is TRBV30, the J call TRBJ1-5; D is perhaps TRBD1 (6 bases). Deletions cut 3 bases from V and 0 bases from J, with 12 bases between. The CDR3 length is 15 residues. Germline CDR1 reads GTSNPN; CDR2 reads SVGIG (reference sequence).

This rearrangement joins TRBV4-1 to TRBJ1-4; TRBD1 matches at 9 bases. CDR3 length: 15 amino acids. CDR1 is MGHRA and CDR2 is YSYEKL in the germline V gene. The J segment lost 8 bases and the V segment lost 0 bases, leaving 4 bases of the junction unmatched. CDR3 sequence (DNA): TGCGCCAGCAGCCAAGAGGACAGGGGTTTAGAAAAACTGTTTTTT. This codes for CASSQEDRGLEKLFF.

This chain links TRBV28 with TRBJ2-6; D ambiguous. The ends were cut back, 8 bases at V and 4 bases at J, with 9 bases in the middle. Germline lookup yields CDR1 MDHEN and CDR2 SYDVKM. The CDR3 spans 13 residues. The CDR3 here is CASLKRGANVLTF. The CDR3 region has the DNA TGTGCCAGCCTCAAACGGGGGGCCAACGTCCTGACTTTC.

The rearrangement uses TRBV5-6 and TRBJ2-6; 8 bases line up with TRBD1. Losses at the gene ends were 4 bases for V and 3 bases for J; bases not matched to a gene: 12. Per germline, CDR1 SGHDT and CDR2 YYEEEE. The CDR3 is 18 residues long. CDR3 amino acids: CASSPGTGVSFGANVLTF. The CDR3 DNA follows: TGTGCCAGCAGCCCCGGGACAGGCGTCTCCTTTGGGGCCAACGTCCTGACTTTC.

The V and J genes are TRBV18 and TRBJ2-1; TRBD1 aligns across 8 bases. CDR1 is KGHSH and CDR2 is LQKENI in the germline V gene. V trimming: 2 bases; J trimming: 5 bases; junction bases outside the gene matches: 14. The CDR3 extends over 18 amino acids. The CDR3 DNA reads as TGTGCCAGCTCACCAAATTCTGTCGGACAGGGAAGCCACAATGAGCAGTTCTTC. This translates into CASSPNSVGQGSHNEQFF.

CDR3 sequence: CASSQQTGGYEQYF. As DNA, the CDR3 is TGTGCCAGCAGTCAACAGACAGGGGGCTACGAGCAGTACTTC. The chain links TRBV28 to TRBJ2-7; 9 bases map to TRBD1. The V and J ends lost 5 bases and 3 bases, in that order; junction bases with no gene match: 5. Germline CDR1 MDHEN, CDR2 SYDVKM. There are 14 residues in the CDR3.

A note on this clone: A much larger clone differs from this one at a single base, so this may be a read error. The chain combines TRBV9 with TRBJ1-3; D is uncertain. The germline V gene has CDR1 SGDLS and CDR2 YYNGEE. CDR3 length: 14 residues. Trimming shortened V by 1 base and J by 2 bases, and 7 bases separated the two germline ends. CDR3 protein: CASSVKEAGNTIYF. CDR3 sequence (DNA): TGTGCCAGCAGCGTAAAGGAAGCTGGAAACACCATATATTTT.

The chain combines TRBV7-9 with TRBJ2-5; 8 nucleotides align to TRBD1. CDR3 length: 14 amino acids. CDR1 and CDR2 (germline): SEHNR, FQNEAQ (reference sequence). After removal of 3 bases from V and 4 bases from J, the junction contained 4 bases not matched to a gene. The CDR3 coding sequence is TGTGCCAGCAGCTTCGGACAGGGTATAGAGACCCAGTACTTC. Residues: CASSFGQGIETQYF.

V is TRBV6-4 and J is TRBJ2-2; the D gene is possibly TRBD1 (6 bases). The CDR3 runs to 13 residues. CDR1 and CDR2 (germline): MRHNA, SNTAGT. The V end was cut by 6 bases, the J end by 7 bases, with 12 bases between. CDR3 DNA sequence: TGTGCCAGCAGCCGAGAAGGGGGCGGGGAGCTGTTTTTT. Protein sequence: CASSREGGGELFF.